This T cell receptor beta chain was recovered during a study of cytomegalovirus exposure and HLA in healthy donors. This PCR relied on a set of 60 Vbeta primers and 13 Jbeta primers. Assay used: immunoSEQ multiplex PCR; TCRdb lists only in-frame clones, some missing. The sample includes more than 85,000 clones, around 78% seen only once; the top ten take under 1.5%. This CDR3 comprises 16 residues. Germline V gives CDR1 SGHRS, CDR2 YFSETQ. V shed 4 bases, J shed 9 bases, and the junction held 19 bases outside the gene matches. The chain links TRBV5-1 to TRBJ2-7; 7 positions match TRBD2. Sequenced sample: PBMCs. This sequence was found in a woman aged 30 to 39 in good health and CMV-seronegative. The CDR3 DNA is TGCGCCAGCAGCCCGAGTGGGAGGGGAGGTCTACGATCGCAGTACTTC. Translating it yields CASSPSGRGGLRSQYF.